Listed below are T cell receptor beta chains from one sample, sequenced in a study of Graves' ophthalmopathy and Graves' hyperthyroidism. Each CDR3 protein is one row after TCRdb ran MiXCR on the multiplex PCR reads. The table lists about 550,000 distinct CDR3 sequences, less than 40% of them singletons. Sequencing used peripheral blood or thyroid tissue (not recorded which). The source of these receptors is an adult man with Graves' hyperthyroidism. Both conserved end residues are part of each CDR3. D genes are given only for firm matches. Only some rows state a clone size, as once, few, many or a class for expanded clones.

CDR3 protein: CASSLLRTGFNQPQHF
CDR3 DNA: TGTGCCAGCTCACTATTACGGACAGGGTTCAACCAGCCCCAGCATTTT
J gene: TRBJ1-5
D gene: TRBD1
V gene: TRBV18
clone size: NA

CDR3 protein: CATSDLSQGAVQETQYF
CDR3 DNA: TGTGCCACCAGTGATTTGTCGCAGGGAGCCGTCCAAGAGACCCAGTACTTC
J gene: TRBJ2-5
D gene: NA
V gene: TRBV24-1
clone size: many

CDR3 protein: CASSQDQAAYEQYF
CDR3 DNA: TGCGCCAGCAGCCAAGACCAGGCGGCCTACGAGCAGTACTTC
J gene: TRBJ2-7
D gene: NA
V gene: TRBV4-1
clone size: many

CDR3 protein: CASKRDRGLPEKLFF
CDR3 DNA: TGTGCCAGTAAAAGGGACAGGGGGCTACCTGAAAAACTGTTTTTT
J gene: TRBJ1-4
D gene: TRBD1
V gene: TRBV19
clone size: NA

CDR3 protein: CATSRDGGLGYTEAFF
CDR3 DNA: TGTGCCACCAGCAGGGATGGGGGACTGGGGTACACTGAAGCTTTCTTT
J gene: TRBJ1-1
D gene: NA
V gene: TRBV15
clone size: many

CDR3 protein: CANYRGPPYGYTF
CDR3 DNA: TGTGCCAACTACAGGGGTCCACCATATGGCTACACCTTC
J gene: TRBJ1-2
D gene: TRBD1
V gene: TRBV10-3
clone size: many

CDR3 protein: CASRGTYYGQYF
CDR3 DNA: TGTGCCAGCAGGGGCACCTACTACGGGCAGTACTTC
J gene: TRBJ2-7
D gene: NA
V gene: TRBV2
clone size: NA

CDR3 protein: CASSSPRGVTDTQYF
CDR3 DNA: TGTGCCAGCAGCTCCCCCCGGGGGGTCACAGATACGCAGTATTTT
J gene: TRBJ2-3
D gene: TRBD2
V gene: TRBV7-2
clone size: NA

CDR3 protein: CASSLWEREYEQYF
CDR3 DNA: TGTGCCAGCAGCTTATGGGAGCGAGAGTACGAGCAGTACTTC
J gene: TRBJ2-7
D gene: NA
V gene: TRBV7-2
clone size: many

CDR3 protein: CASSYGMVQETQYF
CDR3 DNA: TGTGCCAGCAGTTACGGAATGGTTCAGGAGACCCAGTACTTC
J gene: TRBJ2-5
D gene: NA
V gene: TRBV6-5
clone size: many

CDR3 protein: CATSQKVNQPQHF
CDR3 DNA: TGTGCCACCAGTCAAAAGGTCAATCAGCCCCAGCATTTT
J gene: TRBJ1-5
D gene: NA
V gene: TRBV24-1
clone size: many

CDR3 protein: CSVQAAGGGQPQHF
CDR3 DNA: TGCAGCGTACAGGCGGCGGGTGGTGGTCAGCCCCAGCATTTT
J gene: TRBJ1-5
D gene: NA
V gene: TRBV29-1
clone size: many

CDR3 protein: CASRKGQDQRGELFF
CDR3 DNA: TGTGCCAGTAGGAAGGGACAGGACCAACGCGGGGAGCTGTTTTTT
J gene: TRBJ2-2
D gene: TRBD1
V gene: TRBV19
clone size: NA

CDR3 protein: CASSFGAGPNYEQYF
CDR3 DNA: TGTGCCAGCAGCTTCGGAGCCGGGCCAAACTACGAGCAGTACTTC
J gene: TRBJ2-7
D gene: NA
V gene: TRBV7-3
clone size: many

CDR3 protein: CASSIKGALGSQPQHF
CDR3 DNA: TGTGCCAGTAGTATTAAGGGGGCGCTTGGGAGTCAGCCCCAGCATTTT
J gene: TRBJ1-5
D gene: TRBD1
V gene: TRBV19
clone size: many

CDR3 protein: CASSLGRAPQYGYTF
CDR3 DNA: TGTGCCAGCAGCTTGGGTCGTGCACCCCAATATGGCTACACCTTC
J gene: TRBJ1-2
D gene: NA
V gene: TRBV5-4
clone size: many

CDR3 protein: CASSLARLQETQYF
CDR3 DNA: TGCGCCAGCAGCTTGGCTCGCCTCCAAGAGACCCAGTACTTC
J gene: TRBJ2-5
D gene: NA
V gene: TRBV5-1
clone size: many

CDR3 protein: CASSQRQGLYQEAQYF
CDR3 DNA: TGTGCCAGCAGCCAGCGACAGGGACTGTACCAAGAGGCCCAGTACTTC
J gene: TRBJ2-5
D gene: NA
V gene: TRBV11-3
clone size: NA

CDR3 protein: CASRQRAEAF
CDR3 DNA: TGTGCCAGCAGACAGAGGGCTGAAGCTTTC
J gene: TRBJ2-6
D gene: NA
V gene: TRBV14
clone size: once

CDR3 protein: CASSRTRQPPEQYF
CDR3 DNA: TGTGCCAGCAGCCGGACCAGACAGCCACCCGAGCAGTACTTC
J gene: TRBJ2-7
D gene: NA
V gene: TRBV6-5
clone size: many

CDR3 protein: CSVGGQKNTEAFF
CDR3 DNA: TGCAGCGTAGGGGGCCAGAAGAACACTGAAGCTTTCTTT
J gene: TRBJ1-1
D gene: TRBD1
V gene: TRBV29-1
clone size: NA

CDR3 protein: CASSLFRENYEQYF
CDR3 DNA: TGTGCCAGCAGTTTATTCCGGGAGAACTACGAGCAGTACTTC
J gene: TRBJ2-7
D gene: NA
V gene: TRBV27
clone size: NA

CDR3 protein: CASSEFGGALNAKGYTF
CDR3 DNA: TGTGCCAGCAGTGAATTTGGGGGGGCGCTTAATGCAAAAGGCTACACCTTC
J gene: TRBJ1-2
D gene: NA
V gene: TRBV6-6
clone size: many

CDR3 protein: CASTVGQVSTNEKLFF
CDR3 DNA: TGTGCCAGCACTGTTGGACAGGTCTCAACTAATGAAAAACTGTTTTTT
J gene: TRBJ1-4
D gene: TRBD1
V gene: TRBV6-1
clone size: few

CDR3 protein: CAWSVRARRRGQPQHF
CDR3 DNA: TGTGCCTGGAGTGTGAGGGCCAGGCGTCGAGGGCAGCCCCAGCATTTT
J gene: TRBJ1-5
D gene: NA
V gene: TRBV30
clone size: NA

CDR3 protein: CAISVFQDRDQPQHF
CDR3 DNA: TGTGCCATCAGTGTTTTCCAGGACAGGGACCAGCCCCAGCATTTT
J gene: TRBJ1-5
D gene: TRBD1
V gene: TRBV10-3
clone size: NA

CDR3 protein: CASSLQGAKGEQYF
CDR3 DNA: TGTGCCAGCAGTTTACAGGGGGCTAAAGGGGAGCAGTACTTC
J gene: TRBJ2-7
D gene: TRBD1
V gene: TRBV12-3/TRBV12-4
clone size: many

CDR3 protein: CASSLAWTQETQYF
CDR3 DNA: TGTGCCAGCAGTTTAGCTTGGACTCAAGAGACCCAGTACTTC
J gene: TRBJ2-5
D gene: NA
V gene: TRBV12-3/TRBV12-4
clone size: many

CDR3 protein: CASSLGQGDEKLFF
CDR3 DNA: TGTGCCAGCAGCCTCGGACAGGGGGACGAAAAACTGTTTTTT
J gene: TRBJ1-4
D gene: TRBD1
V gene: TRBV7-9
clone size: many